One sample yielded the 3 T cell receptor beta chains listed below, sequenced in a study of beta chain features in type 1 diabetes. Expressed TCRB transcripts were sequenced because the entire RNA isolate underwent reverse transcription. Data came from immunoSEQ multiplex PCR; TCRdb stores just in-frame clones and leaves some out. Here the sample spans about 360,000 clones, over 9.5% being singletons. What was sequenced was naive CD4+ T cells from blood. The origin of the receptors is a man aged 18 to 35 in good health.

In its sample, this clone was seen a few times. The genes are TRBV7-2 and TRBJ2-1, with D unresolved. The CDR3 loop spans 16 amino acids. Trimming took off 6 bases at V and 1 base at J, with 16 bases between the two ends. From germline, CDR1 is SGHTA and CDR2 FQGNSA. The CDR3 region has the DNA TGTGCCAGCAGGCCTACCGGGTTGATTTCCTACAATGAGCAGTTCTTC. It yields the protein CASRPTGLISYNEQFF.

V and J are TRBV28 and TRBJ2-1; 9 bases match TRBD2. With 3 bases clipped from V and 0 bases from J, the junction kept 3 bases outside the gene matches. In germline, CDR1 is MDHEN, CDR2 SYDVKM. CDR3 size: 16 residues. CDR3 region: CASSFSGGSSYNEQFF. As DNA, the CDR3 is TGTGCCAGCAGTTTCAGCGGGGGGAGCTCCTACAATGAGCAGTTCTTC.

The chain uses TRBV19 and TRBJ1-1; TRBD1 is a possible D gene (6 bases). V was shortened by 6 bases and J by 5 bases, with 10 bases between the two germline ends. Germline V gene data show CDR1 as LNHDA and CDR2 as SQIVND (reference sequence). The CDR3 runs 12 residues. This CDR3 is CASSLQGTEAFF. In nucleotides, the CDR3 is TGTGCCAGTAGCCTACAGGGTACTGAAGCTTTCTTT. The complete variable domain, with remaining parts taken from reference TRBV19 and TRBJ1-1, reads DGGITQSPKYLFRKEGQNVTLSCEQNLNHDAMYWYRQDPGQGLRLIYYSQIVNDFQKGDIAEGYSVSREKKESFPLTVTSAQKNPTAFYLCASSLQGTEAFFGQGTRLTVV.